This T cell receptor beta chain was sequenced during a study of cytomegalovirus exposure and HLA in healthy donors. TCRdb's copy holds only in-frame clones and misses some; the assay was immunoSEQ multiplex PCR. There are about 150,000 clones in the sample; 86% occur only once, and 2.1% lies in the top ten. The donors belonged to the approximately 110-subject validation cohort, separate from the 666-subject first cohort. The sample was PBMCs. This TCR was recovered from a human donor in good health.

CDR3 coding DNA: TGTGCCAGCGGGGAAGGACAGGCGGGTTACAATGAGCAGTTCTTC. Translation gives CASGEGQAGYNEQFF. The rearrangement links TRBV2 to TRBJ2-1; 7 bases are a match to TRBD1. Trimming removed 8 bases from V and 4 bases from J; junction bases left unmatched: 11. The CDR3 has 15 amino acids. Germline V gene sequence: CDR1 SNHLY, CDR2 FYNNEI. Full variable domain (outside the CDR3, taken from reference TRBV2 and TRBJ2-1): EPEVTQTPSHQVTQMGQEVILRCVPISNHLYFYWYRQILGQKVEFLVSFYNNEISEKSEIFDDQFSVERPDGSNFTLKIRSTKLEDSAMYFCASGEGQAGYNEQFFGPGTRLTVL.